This TCR beta chain comes out of a study of blood T cell repertoires in COVID-19. Turning to the study itself: The origin of the acute and convalescent COVID-19 samples was the United States, Italy and Spain. The analysed material was cDNA or gDNA that came from T cells, B-cell-depleted T cells, or PBMCs.

In the authors' methods: Estimated nucleated cell counts came from reference gene primer amplification. TCRdb's table, derived via immunoSEQ multiplex PCR, lists solely in-frame clones and lacks some. The DNA gave D and trimming, while V, J and clone size come from that table. The table includes over 55,000 clones, about 90% detected once. V shed 6 bases, J shed 4 bases, and the junction held 9 bases outside the gene matches. The CDR3 sequence is 15 residues long. The V gene's germline CDR1 is LNHDA and CDR2 SQIVND (reference sequence). Specimen: peripheral blood. This TCR was recovered from a human donor in a cohort sampled during active COVID-19. The V gene is TRBV19, the J gene TRBJ1-1, with 9 bases aligning to TRBD1. CDR3 DNA sequence: TGTGCCAGTAGAAATGTCCCGGGACAGGGCACTGAAGCTTTCTTT. Protein: CASRNVPGQGTEAFF.